The 10 T cell receptor beta chains reported below all come from one sample, sequenced in a study of cytomegalovirus exposure and HLA in healthy donors. The PCR had 60 Vbeta and 13 Jbeta primers. Assay used: immunoSEQ multiplex PCR; TCRdb lists only in-frame clones, some missing. The data contain roughly 180,000 clones, 75% to 90% of them singletons. The sequenced material came from PBMCs. Every receptor here comes from a man aged 18 to 29 in good health and CMV-seropositive.

This rearrangement joins TRBV29-1 to TRBJ2-7; the D is unclear. CDR1 is SQVTM, CDR2 ANQGSEA, per germline. The CDR3 extends over 14 amino acids. V shed 4 bases and J shed 3 bases, with 16 bases lying between them. CDR3 loop: CSVGLSLGGYEQYF. CDR3 nucleotides: TGCAGCGTTGGTCTTTCTCTAGGTGGCTACGAGCAGTACTTC.

This clone is a singleton in its sample. This chain links TRBV19 with TRBJ2-3; 7 nucleotides agree with TRBD2. Germline lookup yields CDR1 LNHDA and CDR2 SQIVND (reference sequence). Trimming removed 5 bases from V and 2 bases from J; junction bases left unmatched: 13. The CDR3 is 17 amino acids. The CDR3 sequence is CASSVTTARGVTDTQYF. The CDR3 DNA is TGTGCCAGTAGTGTTACGACCGCCCGGGGGGTCACAGATACGCAGTATTTT.

The rearrangement uses TRBV10-1 and TRBJ1-4, with a tentative D call TRBD1 (6 bases). The CDR3 sequence is 13 residues long. Per the germline V gene, CDR1 is WNHNN and CDR2 is SYGVQD (reference sequence). Trimming took off 0 bases at V and 14 bases at J, with 13 bases between the two ends. The CDR3 reads CASSESGGAKLFF. For the CDR3, the DNA is TGCGCCAGCAGTGAGTCAGGGGGGGCTAAGCTGTTTTTT.

The rearrangement links TRBV19 to TRBJ2-7; tentative D call: TRBD2 (5 bases). Germline CDR1 LNHDA, CDR2 SQIVND (reference sequence). The CDR3 totals 14 residues. Deletions cut 7 bases from V and 5 bases from J, with 18 bases between. Here the CDR3 reads CASIPYLGSHEQYF. For the CDR3, the DNA is TGTGCCAGTATTCCCTACTTAGGGAGCCACGAGCAGTACTTC.

V gene TRBV19 combines with J gene TRBJ2-7; 7 bases fit TRBD1. V gave up 4 bases and J gave up 5 bases; unmatched junction bases: 5. Germline values: CDR1 LNHDA, CDR2 SQIVND (reference sequence). This CDR3 region has 13 residues. In DNA, the CDR3 is TGTGCCAGTAGTAAAGACAGGGAACACGAGCAGTACTTC. It is translated as CASSKDREHEQYF.

The chain recombines TRBV5-1 with TRBJ1-1; D is unresolved. CDR1 is SGHRS, CDR2 YFSETQ, per germline. The CDR3 contains 15 residues. The V and J ends lost 4 bases and 0 bases respectively, with 13 bases between them. The CDR3 loop reads CASSSRVSMNTEAFF. Here the CDR3 DNA reads TGCGCCAGCAGCAGCCGGGTTTCTATGAACACTGAAGCTTTCTTT.

V usage is TRBV27 and J usage is TRBJ2-7; D might be TRBD2 (5 bases). The CDR3 is 11 amino acids. Trimming shortened V by 8 bases and J by 4 bases, and 9 bases separated the two germline ends. Germline values: CDR1 MNHEY, CDR2 SMNVEV (reference sequence). CDR3: CASGLHYEQYF. The CDR3 DNA follows: TGTGCCAGCGGACTCCATTACGAGCAGTACTTC.

The V and J genes are TRBV18 and TRBJ1-2; D not certain. V shed 3 bases and J shed 3 bases, with 8 bases lying between them. The CDR3 has 13 residues. Germline CDR1 KGHSH, CDR2 LQKENI. The CDR3 is CASSPREDYGYTF. DNA for the CDR3: TGTGCCAGCTCACCGAGGGAGGACTATGGCTACACCTTC.

This clone showed up just once. The rearrangement links TRBV19 to TRBJ2-1; D is ambiguous. The V gene's germline CDR1 is LNHDA and CDR2 SQIVND (reference sequence). Trimming took off 3 bases at V and 2 bases at J, with 14 bases between the two ends. This CDR3 is built from 16 residues. CDR3 protein: CASSMELRRAYNEQFF. The CDR3 DNA reads as TGTGCCAGTAGTATGGAATTACGGAGAGCCTACAATGAGCAGTTCTTC. Drawing the rest from reference TRBV19 and TRBJ2-1, the complete variable domain is DGGITQSPKYLFRKEGQNVTLSCEQNLNHDAMYWYRQDPGQGLRLIYYSQIVNDFQKGDIAEGYSVSREKKESFPLTVTSAQKNPTAFYLCASSMELRRAYNEQFFGPGTRLTVL.

J is TRBJ2-3 and V is TRBV7-8; no clear D gene. CDR1 and CDR2 from the germline V gene are SGHVS and FQNEAQ. Trimming stripped 1 base from V and 4 bases from J, with 15 bases between. The CDR3 loop spans 16 amino acids. Written as DNA, the CDR3 is TGTGCCAGCAGCTTAGGCGTCGGGTCCATCCCAGATACGCAGTATTTT. This codes for CASSLGVGSIPDTQYF.